The clone carrying this T cell receptor (beta chain) was seen once. Its antigen is undetermined. This specimen comes from a study of blood T cell dynamics during melanoma immunotherapy. Overall study: Patients with metastatic melanoma got pembrolizumab or nivolumab-ipilimumab as first-line care.

There are 15 residues in the CDR3. Germline CDR1 SGHTA, CDR2 FQGNSA. The J segment lost 3 bases and the V segment lost 4 bases, leaving 5 bases of the junction unmatched. Time point reported: week 3, after first cycle of checkpoint inhibitor. Response was assessed by RECIST 1.1 at 12 weeks, except a couple of rapid progressors. Study results and limitations: PBMC repertoires of eventual disease-control patients split at W3 into clonality or diversity gains.

DNA loading was fixed at 300 to 350 ng for all bulk PBMC samples. TCRdb's copy holds only in-frame clones and misses some; the assay was immunoSEQ multiplex PCR. The table shows approximately 9,800 clones, with less than 90% occurring only once. The sequence was collected from a human donor with melanoma. The chain links TRBV7-2 to TRBJ1-5; the match to TRBD1 covers 8 bases. The sequencing here drew on blood, taken from a patient treated with checkpoint blockade. The CDR3 is CASSWGQELNQPQHF. For the CDR3, the DNA is TGTGCCAGCAGCTGGGGACAGGAACTCAATCAGCCCCAGCATTTT.